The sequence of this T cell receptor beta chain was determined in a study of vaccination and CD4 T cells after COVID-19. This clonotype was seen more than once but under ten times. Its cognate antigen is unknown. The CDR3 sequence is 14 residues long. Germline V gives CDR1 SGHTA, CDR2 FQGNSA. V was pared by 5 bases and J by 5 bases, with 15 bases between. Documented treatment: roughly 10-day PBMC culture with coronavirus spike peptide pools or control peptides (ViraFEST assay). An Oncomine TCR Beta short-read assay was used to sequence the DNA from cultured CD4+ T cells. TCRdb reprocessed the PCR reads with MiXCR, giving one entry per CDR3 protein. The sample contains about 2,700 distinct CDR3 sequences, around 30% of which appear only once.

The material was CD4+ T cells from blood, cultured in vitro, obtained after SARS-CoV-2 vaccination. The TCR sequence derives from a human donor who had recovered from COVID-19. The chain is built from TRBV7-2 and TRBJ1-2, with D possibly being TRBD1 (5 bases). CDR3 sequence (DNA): TGTGCCAGCAGCCGTGAGCGGGGGGGGTATGGCTACACCTTC. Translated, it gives CASSRERGGYGYTF.